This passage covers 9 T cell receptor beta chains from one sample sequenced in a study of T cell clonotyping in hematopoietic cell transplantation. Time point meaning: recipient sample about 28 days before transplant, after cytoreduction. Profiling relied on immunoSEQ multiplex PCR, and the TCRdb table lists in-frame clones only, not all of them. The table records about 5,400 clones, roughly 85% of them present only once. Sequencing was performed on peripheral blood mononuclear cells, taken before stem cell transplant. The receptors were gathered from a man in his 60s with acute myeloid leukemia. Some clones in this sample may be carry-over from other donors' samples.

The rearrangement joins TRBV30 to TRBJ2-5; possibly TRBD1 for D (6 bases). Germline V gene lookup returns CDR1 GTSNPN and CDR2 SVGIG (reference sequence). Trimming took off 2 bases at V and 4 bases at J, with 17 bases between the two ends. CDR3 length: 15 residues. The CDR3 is CAWSTLIGGRETQYF. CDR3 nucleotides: TGTGCCTGGAGTACCCTCATAGGGGGTCGAGAGACCCAGTACTTC.

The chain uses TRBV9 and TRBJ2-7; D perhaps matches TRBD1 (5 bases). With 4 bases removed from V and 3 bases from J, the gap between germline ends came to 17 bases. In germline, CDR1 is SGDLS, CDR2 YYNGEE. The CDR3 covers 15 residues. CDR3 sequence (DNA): TGTGCCAGCAGCCCCCAGGGTCGGGCAGACTACGAGCAGTACTTC. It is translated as CASSPQGRADYEQYF.

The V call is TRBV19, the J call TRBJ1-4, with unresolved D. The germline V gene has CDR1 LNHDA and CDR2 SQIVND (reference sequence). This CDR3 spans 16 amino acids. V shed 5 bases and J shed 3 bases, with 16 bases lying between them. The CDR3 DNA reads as TGTGCCAGTAGTCCACTCTCCGGGGTTTCTAATGAAAAACTGTTTTTT. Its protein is CASSPLSGVSNEKLFF. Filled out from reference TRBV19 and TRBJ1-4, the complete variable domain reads DGGITQSPKYLFRKEGQNVTLSCEQNLNHDAMYWYRQDPGQGLRLIYYSQIVNDFQKGDIAEGYSVSREKKESFPLTVTSAQKNPTAFYLCASSPLSGVSNEKLFFGSGTQLSVL.

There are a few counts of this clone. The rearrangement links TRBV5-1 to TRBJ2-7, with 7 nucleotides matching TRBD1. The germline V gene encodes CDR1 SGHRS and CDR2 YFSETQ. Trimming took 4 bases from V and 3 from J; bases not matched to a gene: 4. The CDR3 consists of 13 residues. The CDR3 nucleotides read TGCGCCAGCAGCGTGGGGACAGACTACGAGCAGTACTTC. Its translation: CASSVGTDYEQYF.

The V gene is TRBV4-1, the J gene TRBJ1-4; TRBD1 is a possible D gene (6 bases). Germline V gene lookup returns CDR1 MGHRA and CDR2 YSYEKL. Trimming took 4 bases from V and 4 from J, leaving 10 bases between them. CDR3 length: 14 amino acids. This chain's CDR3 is CASSPTGYNEKLFF. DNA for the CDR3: TGCGCCAGCAGCCCGACAGGATATAATGAAAAACTGTTTTTT.

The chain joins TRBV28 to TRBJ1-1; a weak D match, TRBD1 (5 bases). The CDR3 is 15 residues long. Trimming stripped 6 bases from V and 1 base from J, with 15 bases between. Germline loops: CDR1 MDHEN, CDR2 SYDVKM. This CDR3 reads CASSQPSGGNTEAFF. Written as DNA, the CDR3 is TGTGCCAGCAGCCAGCCTTCGGGGGGGAACACTGAAGCTTTCTTT.

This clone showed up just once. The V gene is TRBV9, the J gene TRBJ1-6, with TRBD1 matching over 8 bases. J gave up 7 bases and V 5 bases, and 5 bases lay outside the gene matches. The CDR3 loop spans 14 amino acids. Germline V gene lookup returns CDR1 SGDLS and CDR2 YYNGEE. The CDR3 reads CASRTDRGNSPLHF. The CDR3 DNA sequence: TGTGCCAGCAGAACAGACAGGGGAAATTCACCCCTCCACTTT.

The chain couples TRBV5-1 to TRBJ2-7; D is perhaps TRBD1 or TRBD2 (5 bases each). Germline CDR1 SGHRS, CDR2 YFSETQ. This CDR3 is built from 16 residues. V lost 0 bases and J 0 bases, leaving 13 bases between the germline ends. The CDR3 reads CASSLGSGRSSYEQYF. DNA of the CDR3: TGCGCCAGCAGCTTGGGTTCGGGACGGAGCTCCTACGAGCAGTACTTC.

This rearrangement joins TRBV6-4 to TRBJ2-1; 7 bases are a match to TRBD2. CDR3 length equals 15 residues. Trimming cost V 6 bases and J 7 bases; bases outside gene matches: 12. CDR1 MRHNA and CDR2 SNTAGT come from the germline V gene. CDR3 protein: CASSVLSGVQNEQFF. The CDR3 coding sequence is TGTGCCAGCAGCGTATTGAGCGGGGTACAGAATGAGCAGTTCTTC.